This TCR beta chain came from a study of T cell repertoires in cytomegalovirus infection. Looking at the study overall: Signatures in public TCR beta sequences pointed to both CMV infection and matching HLA type.

Findings of the study overall: In two of eight donors, the top clonotype was HLA-C-restricted CMV-specific. Based on cumulative public TCR beta family frequency, carriers of CMV plus the relevant HLA were identified.

Using its own MiXCR run on the reads, TCRdb lists one record per CDR3 protein. This sample has about 330,000 distinct CDR3 sequences; around a third occur once, and the top ten carry about 13%. Germline values: CDR1 LGHNT, CDR2 FRNRAP. Trimming removed 4 bases from V and 0 bases from J, with 13 bases in between. This CDR3 has 16 residues. This clonotype came up a few times. Its antigen remains unidentified. The specimen was cultured PBMCs, collected from culture after CMV antigen stimulation. This TCR was recovered from a human donor in good health (CMV status not recorded). Some clones in this sample may be carry-over from other donors' samples. The rearrangement links TRBV12-5 to TRBJ1-3; D may be TRBD1 (6 bases). CDR3 coding DNA: TGTGCTAGTGGTTCGTACACAGGGAGCTCTGGAAACACCATATATTTT. It translates to CASGSYTGSSGNTIYF.